This T cell receptor (beta chain) was sequenced during a study of OX40 agonist ivuxolimab in advanced cancers. Study at large: Dose-escalation patients' cancers were hepatocellular carcinoma, melanoma, renal cell or head and neck cancer.

Generated by immunoSEQ multiplex PCR, the TCRdb table keeps only in-frame clones and is missing some. Of tens of thousands of clones detected, around nine tenths appear once; the ten largest clones hold under 0.9%. Turning to this clone: Its antigen is not known.

This CDR3 is built from 11 residues. Germline V gives CDR1 GTSNPN, CDR2 SVGIG (reference sequence). V gave up 0 bases and J gave up 10 bases, with 4 bases separating them. The study, taken as a whole, reports: Normalized T-cell clonal expansion was also low in a subset of nonresponders.

Material: CD4+ or CD8+ T cells sorted from blood, obtained in a trial of the OX40 agonist ivuxolimab. This receptor was obtained from an adult with an advanced solid tumor such as melanoma, head and neck, liver or kidney cancer. The chain is built from TRBV30 and TRBJ1-6; D is unclear. CDR3 nucleotides: TGTGCCTGGAGTGTACACTCACCCCTCCACTTT. Translated, it gives CAWSVHSPLHF.